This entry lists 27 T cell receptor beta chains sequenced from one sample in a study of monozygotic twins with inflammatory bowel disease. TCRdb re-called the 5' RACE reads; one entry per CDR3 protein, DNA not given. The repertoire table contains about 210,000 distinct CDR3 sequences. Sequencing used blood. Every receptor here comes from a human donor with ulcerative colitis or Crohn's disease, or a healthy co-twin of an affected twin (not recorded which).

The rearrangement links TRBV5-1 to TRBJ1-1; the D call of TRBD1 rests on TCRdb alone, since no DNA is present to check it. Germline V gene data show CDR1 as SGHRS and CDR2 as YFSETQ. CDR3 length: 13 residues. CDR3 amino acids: CASRSKGGTEAFF.

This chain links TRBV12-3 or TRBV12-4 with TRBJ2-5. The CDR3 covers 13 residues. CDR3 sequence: CASGTETQETQYF.

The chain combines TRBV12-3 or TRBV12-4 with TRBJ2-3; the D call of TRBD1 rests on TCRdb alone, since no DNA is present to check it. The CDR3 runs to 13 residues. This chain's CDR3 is CASATVGVDTQYF.

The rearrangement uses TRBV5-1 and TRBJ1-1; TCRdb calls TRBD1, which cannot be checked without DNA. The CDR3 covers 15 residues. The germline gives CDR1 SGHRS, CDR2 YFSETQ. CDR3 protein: CASSLSGATNTEAFF. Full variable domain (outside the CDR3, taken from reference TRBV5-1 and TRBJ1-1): KAGVTQTPRYLIKTRGQQVTLSCSPISGHRSVSWYQQTPGQGLQFLFEYFSETQRNKGNFPGRFSGRQFSNSRSEMNVSTLELGDSALYLCASSLSGATNTEAFFGQGTRLTVV.

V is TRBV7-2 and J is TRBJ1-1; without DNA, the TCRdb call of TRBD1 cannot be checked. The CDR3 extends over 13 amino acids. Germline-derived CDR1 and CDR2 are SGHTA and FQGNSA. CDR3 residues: CASSLNRATEAFF.

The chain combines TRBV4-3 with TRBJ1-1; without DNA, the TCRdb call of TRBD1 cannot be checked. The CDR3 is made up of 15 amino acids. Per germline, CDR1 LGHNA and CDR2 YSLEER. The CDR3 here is CASSQELTGLPEAFF.

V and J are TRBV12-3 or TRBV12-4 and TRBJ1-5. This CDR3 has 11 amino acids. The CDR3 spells CASSDGWPQHF.

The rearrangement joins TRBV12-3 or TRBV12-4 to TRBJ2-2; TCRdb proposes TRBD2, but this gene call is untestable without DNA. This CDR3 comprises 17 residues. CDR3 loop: CASSGNSGGDFTGELFF.

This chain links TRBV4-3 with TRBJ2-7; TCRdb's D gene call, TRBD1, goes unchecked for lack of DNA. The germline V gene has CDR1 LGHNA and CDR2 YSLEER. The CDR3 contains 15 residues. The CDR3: CASSQAWDSPYEQYF.

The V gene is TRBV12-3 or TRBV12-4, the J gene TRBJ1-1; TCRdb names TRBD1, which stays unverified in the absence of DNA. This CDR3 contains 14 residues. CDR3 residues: CASSLTGTSSEAFF.

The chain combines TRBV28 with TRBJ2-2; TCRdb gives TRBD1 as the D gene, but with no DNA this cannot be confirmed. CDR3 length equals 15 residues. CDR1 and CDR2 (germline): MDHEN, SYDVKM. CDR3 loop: CASSPGGAWTGELFF.

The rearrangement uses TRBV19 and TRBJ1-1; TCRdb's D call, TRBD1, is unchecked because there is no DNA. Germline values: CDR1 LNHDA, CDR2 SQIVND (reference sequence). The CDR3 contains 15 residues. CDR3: CASSISSLPGTEAFF.

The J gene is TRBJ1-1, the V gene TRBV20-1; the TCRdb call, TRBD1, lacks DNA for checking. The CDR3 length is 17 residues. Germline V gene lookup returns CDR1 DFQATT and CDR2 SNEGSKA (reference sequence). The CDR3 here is CSARVPPPTGMNTEAFF.

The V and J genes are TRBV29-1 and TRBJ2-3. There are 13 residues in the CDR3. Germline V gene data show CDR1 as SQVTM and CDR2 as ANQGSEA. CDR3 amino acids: CSVRGLRTDTQYF.

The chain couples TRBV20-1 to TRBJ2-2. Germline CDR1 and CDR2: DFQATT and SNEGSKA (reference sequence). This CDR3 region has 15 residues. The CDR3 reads CSARDSGKNTGELFF.

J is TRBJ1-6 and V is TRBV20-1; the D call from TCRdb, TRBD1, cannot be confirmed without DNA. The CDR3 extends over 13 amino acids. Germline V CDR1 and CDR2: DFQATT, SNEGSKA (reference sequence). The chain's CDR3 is CSARGQGNSPLHF.

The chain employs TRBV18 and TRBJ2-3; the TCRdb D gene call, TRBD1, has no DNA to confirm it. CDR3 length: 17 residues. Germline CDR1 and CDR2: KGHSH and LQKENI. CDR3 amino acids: CASSPPRGVEFTDTQYF. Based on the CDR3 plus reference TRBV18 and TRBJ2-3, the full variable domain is NAGVMQNPRHLVRRRGQEARLRCSPMKGHSHVYWYRQLPEEGLKFMVYLQKENIIDESGMPKERFSAEFPKEGPSILRIQQVVRGDSAAYFCASSPPRGVEFTDTQYFGPGTRLTVL.

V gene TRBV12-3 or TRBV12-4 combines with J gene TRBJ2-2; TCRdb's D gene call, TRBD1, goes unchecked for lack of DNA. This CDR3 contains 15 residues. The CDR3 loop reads CASRERTGGPGELFF.

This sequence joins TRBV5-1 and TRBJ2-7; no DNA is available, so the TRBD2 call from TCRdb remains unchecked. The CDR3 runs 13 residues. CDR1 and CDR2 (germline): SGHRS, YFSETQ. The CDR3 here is CASSLTSGYEQYF.

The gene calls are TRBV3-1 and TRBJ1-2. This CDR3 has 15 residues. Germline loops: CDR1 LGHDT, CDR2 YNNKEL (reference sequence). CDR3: CASSQEGSGNYGYTF.

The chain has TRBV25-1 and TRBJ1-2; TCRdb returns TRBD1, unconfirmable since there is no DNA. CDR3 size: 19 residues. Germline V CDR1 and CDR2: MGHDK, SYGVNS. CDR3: CASSRDRGRGLLFNYGYTF.

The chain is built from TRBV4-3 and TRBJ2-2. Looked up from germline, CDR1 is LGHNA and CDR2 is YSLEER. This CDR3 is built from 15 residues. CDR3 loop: CASSQDFSYTGELFF.

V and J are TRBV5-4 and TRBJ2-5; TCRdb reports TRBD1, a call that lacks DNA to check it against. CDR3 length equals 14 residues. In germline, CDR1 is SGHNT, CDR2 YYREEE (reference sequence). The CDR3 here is CASSSRDYEETQYF.

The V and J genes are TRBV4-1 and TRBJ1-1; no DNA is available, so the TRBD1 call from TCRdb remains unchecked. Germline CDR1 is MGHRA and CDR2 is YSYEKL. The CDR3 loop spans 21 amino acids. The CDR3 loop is CASSQGYGDRGSFYMNTEAFF.

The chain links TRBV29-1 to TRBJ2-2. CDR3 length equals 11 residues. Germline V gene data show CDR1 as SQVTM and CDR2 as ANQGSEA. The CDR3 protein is CSVKNTGELFF.

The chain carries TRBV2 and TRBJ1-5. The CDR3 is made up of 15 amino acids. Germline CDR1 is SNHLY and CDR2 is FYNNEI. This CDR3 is CASSGGYGGNQPQHF.

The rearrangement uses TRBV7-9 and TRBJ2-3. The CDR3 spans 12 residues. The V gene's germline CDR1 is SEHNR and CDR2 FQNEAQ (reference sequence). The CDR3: CASGPNTDTQYF. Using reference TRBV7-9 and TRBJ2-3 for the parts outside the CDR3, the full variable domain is DTGVSQNPRHKITKRGQNVTFRCDPISEHNRLYWYRQTLGQGPEFLTYFQNEAQLEKSRLLSDRFSAERPKGSFSTLEIQRTEQGDSAMYLCASGPNTDTQYFGPGTRLTVL.